The 2 T cell receptor beta chains presented below share a single source sample, sequenced in a study of blood T cell repertoires in COVID-19. TCRdb keeps only in-frame clones here, not all; method: immunoSEQ multiplex PCR. The data contain approximately 280,000 clones, roughly 90% of them singletons. Sequenced input: peripheral blood. The receptors stem from a man aged 40-50 years with acute or convalescent COVID-19.

The rearrangement joins TRBV5-1 to TRBJ1-5; no clear D. The germline V and J ends were trimmed by 5 bases and 0 bases, with 6 bases remaining between them. Germline CDR1 reads SGHRS; CDR2 reads YFSETQ. This CDR3 has 13 amino acids. Written as DNA, the CDR3 is TGCGCCAGCAGGCCAGATAGCAATCAGCCCCAGCATTTT. This encodes CASRPDSNQPQHF.

The V and J genes are TRBV2 and TRBJ2-3, with 8 bases fitting TRBD1. Germline CDR1 reads SNHLY; CDR2 reads FYNNEI. CDR3 length: 13 residues. The V gene end was trimmed by 8 bases and the J gene end by 4 bases; junction bases not matched to a gene: 5. DNA for the CDR3: TGTGCCAGCTTCCAGGGGGCCGCAGATACGCAGTATTTT. Translation gives CASFQGAADTQYF.